This TCR beta chain is from a study of ipilimumab plus nivolumab after autologous stem cell transplantation. This table comes from immunoSEQ multiplex PCR, and its TCRdb copy is limited to in-frame clones, with some not included. This sample has some 40,000 clones, with about 91% found just once. Trimming cost V 1 base and J 6 bases, with 12 bases left between them. The CDR3 sequence is 14 residues long. Germline V gene lookup returns CDR1 SGHTA and CDR2 FQGNSA. The source material was PBMCs, sampled in a trial of ipilimumab plus nivolumab as post-transplant consolidation. The V and J genes are TRBV7-2 and TRBJ1-1, with a weak D call TRBD1 (5 bases). The TCR comes from a male donor with multiple myeloma. The CDR3 DNA sequence: TGTGCCAGCAGCTTAGAGTATGGGGGATCTGAAGCTTTCTTT. Its translation: CASSLEYGGSEAFF.